This T cell receptor beta chain derives from a study of shared clonotypes between healthy human individuals. The CDR3 runs to 14 residues. The germline V gene has CDR1 SEHNR and CDR2 FQNEAQ (reference sequence). With V trimmed by 4 bases and J by 4 bases, 4 bases remained unmatched. Each sorted subset replicate got 200 ng genomic DNA, 30,000 or so genomes. Sequencing was performed with immunoSEQ multiplex PCR; in TCRdb, only in-frame clones are kept and a portion is missing. Among 2 million or so clones listed, 95% were seen once. As regards this clone: Other DNA sequences from this sample encode an identical CDR3 as well.

Sequenced material: naive CD4+ T cells sorted from blood. Indicated subset: CD45RA+ positively selected. This sequence was found in a man younger than 35 in good health. The chain carries TRBV7-9 and TRBJ2-7; 10 nucleotides agree with TRBD2. The CDR3 coding sequence is TGTGCCAGCAGCTCTAGCGGGAGTGGTTACGAGCAGTACTTC. Translation: CASSSSGSGYEQYF.